This record covers a single T cell receptor beta chain. What this receptor recognizes is not known. No base quality values were provided; no much bigger clone lies one nucleotide off. V is reduced by 4 bases and J by 5 bases, leaving a spacing of 12 bases between them. From its cysteine to its phenylalanine, the CDR3 spans 13 amino acids. Only the CDR3 DNA stays, 39 bases, in frame from base 1. The germline V gene sets CDR1 to SGHDT and CDR2 to YYEEEE. The sample comes from a study of OX40 agonist ivuxolimab in advanced cancers. A note on the overall study: Ivuxolimab was an agonistic, fully human IgG2 monoclonal antibody directed against OX40 (CD134), a costimulatory receptor. The paper describes the monotherapy dose-escalation part (N ≈ 49 patients) of the phase I trial of ivuxolimab. Intravenous ivuxolimab was administered to patients every 2 weeks at six dose levels: 0.01, 0.1, 0.3, 1.5, 3 and 10 mg/kg. The purpose of peripheral TCRbeta sequencing was to test whether ivuxolimab changed TCR sequence diversity and led to clonal T-cell expansion. Of the roughly 54 dose-escalation patients, hepatocellular carcinoma was present in around 20, melanoma in about 15, renal cell carcinoma in 9 and head and neck cancer in 9. Prior anti-PD-1, anti-PD-L1 or anti-CTLA-4 therapy was permitted, and checkpoint inhibitors had been received by under 50% of dose-escalation patients. Three dose-escalation patients achieved partial responses, one with hepatocellular carcinoma and two with cutaneous melanoma. The dose-escalation cohort was 82.7% male with a mean age of approximately 60 years, ranging from roughly 23 to 90. Points the paper makes about the study in general: Low levels of normalized T-cell clonal expansion were also shown by some nonresponding patients. The antigen specificity of the clonally expanded peripheral T cells was not determined. At doses of 0.1 to 3.0 mg/kg, clonal expansion of both CD4+ and CD8+ blood T cells was observed from baseline to week 6. Partial responders in the 0.1-3.0 mg/kg groups had among the lowest normalized peripheral clonal expansion, especially among CD8+ T cells. After ivuxolimab, more expanded clones were found on average in CD8+ T cells than in CD4+ T cells.

Genomic DNA was extracted from sorted cells for sequencing of the TCRbeta CDR3 region. The immunoSEQ Assay was used for sequencing of TCRbeta CDR3 regions. TCRdb took over this immuneACCESS table, retaining in-frame rearrangements with V and J assigned. Such tables are incomplete; in checked studies, under half of the missing clones stem from an unresolved V gene, and the remainder is unexplained. The sample table holds around 60,000 clones, of which about four fifths were seen once. Jointly, the top ten make up approximately 10% of the sample. Patients with a history of autoimmune disease or receiving systemic immunosuppression were excluded from the trial. Peripheral blood for TCR sequencing was collected from all dose cohorts at baseline, on cycle 4 day 1, and on cycle 7 day 1. Samples came from an open-label, multicenter, first-in-human phase I dose-escalation trial of ivuxolimab. Adults with locally advanced or metastatic head and neck squamous cell, hepatocellular, melanoma or renal cell carcinoma were enrolled in the trial. Before TCR sequencing, CD4+ T cells and CD8+ T cells were sorted from peripheral blood as separate populations.

Sequencing used CD4+ or CD8+ T cells sorted from blood, obtained in a trial of the OX40 agonist ivuxolimab. This clonotype originated in an adult with an advanced solid tumor such as melanoma, head and neck, liver or kidney cancer. The sequence joins TRBV5-6 to TRBJ2-5, with the identity of the D gene unclear. The DNA reads as follows: TGTGCCAGCAGCGATATGGTATGGGAGACCCAGTACTTC. The resulting protein is CASSDMVWETQYF.